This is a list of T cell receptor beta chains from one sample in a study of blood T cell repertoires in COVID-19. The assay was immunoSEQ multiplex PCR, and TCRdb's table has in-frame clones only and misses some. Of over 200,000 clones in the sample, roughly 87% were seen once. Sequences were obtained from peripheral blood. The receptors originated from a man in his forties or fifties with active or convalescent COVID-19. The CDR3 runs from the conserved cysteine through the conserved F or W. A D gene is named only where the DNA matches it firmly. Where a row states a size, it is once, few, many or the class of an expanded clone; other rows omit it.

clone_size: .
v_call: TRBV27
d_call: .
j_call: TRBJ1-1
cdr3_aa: CASSLMARGNTEAFF
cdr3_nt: TGTGCCAGCAGTTTAATGGCCAGGGGGAACACTGAAGCTTTCTTT

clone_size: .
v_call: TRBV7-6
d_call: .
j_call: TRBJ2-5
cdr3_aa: CASSLARQETQYF
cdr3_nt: TGTGCCAGCAGCTTAGCTCGCCAAGAGACCCAGTACTTC

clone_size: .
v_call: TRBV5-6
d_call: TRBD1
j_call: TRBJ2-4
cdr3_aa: CASSPRTGTYIQYF
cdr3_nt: TGTGCCAGCAGTCCCAGGACAGGGACATACATTCAGTACTTC

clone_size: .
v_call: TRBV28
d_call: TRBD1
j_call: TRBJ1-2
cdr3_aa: CASSLFRTGGGGYTF
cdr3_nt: TGTGCCAGCAGTTTATTTCGTACAGGGGGCGGCGGCTACACCTTC

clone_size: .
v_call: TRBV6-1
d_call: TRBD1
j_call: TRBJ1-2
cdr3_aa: CASSRTGNYGYTF
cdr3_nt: TGTGCCAGCAGCCGGACAGGGAACTATGGCTACACCTTC

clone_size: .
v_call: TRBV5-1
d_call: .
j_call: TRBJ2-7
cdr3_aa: CASSLWAEKLSYEQYF
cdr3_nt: TGCGCCAGCAGCTTGTGGGCAGAGAAGCTTAGCTACGAGCAGTACTTC

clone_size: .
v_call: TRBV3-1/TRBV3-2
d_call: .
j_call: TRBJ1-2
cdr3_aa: CASSQDSGQVYGYTF
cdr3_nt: TGTGCCAGCAGCCAAGATAGTGGTCAGGTCTATGGCTACACCTTC

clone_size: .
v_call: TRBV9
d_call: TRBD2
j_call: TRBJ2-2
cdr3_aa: CASSPRNRLAGGGTGELFF
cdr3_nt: TGTGCCAGCAGCCCCCGAAACCGACTAGCGGGGGGAGGCACCGGGGAGCTGTTTTTT

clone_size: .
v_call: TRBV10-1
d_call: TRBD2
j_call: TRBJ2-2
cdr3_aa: CASPPRGGTSYTGELFF
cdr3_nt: TGCGCCAGCCCTCCCCGGGGGGGGACTAGCTACACCGGGGAGCTGTTTTTT

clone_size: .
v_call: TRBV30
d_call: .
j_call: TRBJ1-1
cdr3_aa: CAWRGRGYTEAFF
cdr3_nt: TGTGCCTGGAGGGGGAGGGGCTACACTGAAGCTTTCTTT

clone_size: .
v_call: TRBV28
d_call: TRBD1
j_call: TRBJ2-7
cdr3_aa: CASSPGTGTYEQYF
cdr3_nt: TGTGCCAGCAGTCCCGGGACAGGAACCTACGAGCAGTACTTC

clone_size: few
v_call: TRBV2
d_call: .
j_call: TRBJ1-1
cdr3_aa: CASSYQLFRNTEAFF
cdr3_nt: TGTGCCAGCAGTTACCAGTTGTTCCGGAACACTGAAGCTTTCTTT

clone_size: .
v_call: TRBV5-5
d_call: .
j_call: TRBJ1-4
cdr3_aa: CASSLAAGRQRNEKLFF
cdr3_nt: TGTGCCAGCAGCTTGGCCGCTGGGAGGCAGAGAAATGAAAAACTGTTTTTT

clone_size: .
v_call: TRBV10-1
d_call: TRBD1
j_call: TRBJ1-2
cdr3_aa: CASSHGTEYGYTF
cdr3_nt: TGCGCCAGCAGTCACGGGACAGAATATGGCTACACCTTC

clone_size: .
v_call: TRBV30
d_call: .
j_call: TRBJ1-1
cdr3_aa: CAWRVQPEAFF
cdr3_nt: TGTGCCTGGAGGGTACAACCTGAAGCTTTCTTT

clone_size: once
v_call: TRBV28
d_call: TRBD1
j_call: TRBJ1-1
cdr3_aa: CASSFEGTGNTEAFF
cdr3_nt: TGTGCCAGCAGTTTTGAGGGGACAGGGAACACTGAAGCTTTCTTT

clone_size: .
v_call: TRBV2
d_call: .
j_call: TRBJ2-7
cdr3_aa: CASSEQGQGWEQYF
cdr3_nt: TGTGCCAGCAGTGAACAGGGCCAGGGGTGGGAGCAGTACTTC

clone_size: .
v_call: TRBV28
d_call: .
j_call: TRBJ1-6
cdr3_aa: CASSPPLGVASYNSPLHF
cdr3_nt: TGTGCCAGCAGTCCCCCTTTAGGGGTGGCCTCCTATAATTCACCCCTCCACTTT

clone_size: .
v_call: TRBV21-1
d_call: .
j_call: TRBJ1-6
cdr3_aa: CASSKSNPSPIYSPLHF
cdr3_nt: TGTGCCAGCAGCAAGAGTAACCCGTCCCCCATATATTCACCCCTCCACTTT

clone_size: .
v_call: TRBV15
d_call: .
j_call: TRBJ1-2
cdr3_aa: CATSRDERDYGYTF
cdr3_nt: TGTGCCACCAGCAGAGACGAGAGGGACTATGGCTACACCTTC

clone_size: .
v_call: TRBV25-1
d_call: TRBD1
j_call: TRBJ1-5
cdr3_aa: CASSDRTGGNQPQHF
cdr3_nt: TGTGCCAGCAGTGACCGAACAGGGGGCAATCAGCCCCAGCATTTT

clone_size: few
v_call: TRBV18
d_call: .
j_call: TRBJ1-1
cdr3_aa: CASSHRALNTEAFF
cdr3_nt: TGTGCCAGCTCCCACAGGGCGCTGAACACTGAAGCTTTCTTT

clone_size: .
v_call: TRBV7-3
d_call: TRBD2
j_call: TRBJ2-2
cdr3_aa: CASSSQGGGSTGELFF
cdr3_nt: TGTGCCAGCAGCTCCCAAGGCGGGGGATCCACCGGGGAGCTGTTTTTT

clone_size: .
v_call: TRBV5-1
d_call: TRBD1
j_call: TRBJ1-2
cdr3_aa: CASSLGTANYGYTF
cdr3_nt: TGCGCCAGCAGCTTAGGGACAGCAAACTATGGCTACACCTTC

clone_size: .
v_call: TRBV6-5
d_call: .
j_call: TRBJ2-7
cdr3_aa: CASSYSQFYEQYF
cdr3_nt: TGTGCCAGCAGTTACTCGCAGTTCTACGAGCAGTACTTC

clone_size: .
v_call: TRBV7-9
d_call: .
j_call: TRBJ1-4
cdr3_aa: CASSLLIGEEKLFF
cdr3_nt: TGTGCCAGCAGCTTGCTCATAGGAGAAGAAAAACTGTTTTTT

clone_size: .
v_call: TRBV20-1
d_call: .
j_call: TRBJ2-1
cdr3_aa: CSARQYNEQFF
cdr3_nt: TGCAGTGCTAGACAGTACAATGAGCAGTTCTTC

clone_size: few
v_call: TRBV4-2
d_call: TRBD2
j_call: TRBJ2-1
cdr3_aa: CASSQGGSGGKSSYNEQFF
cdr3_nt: TGTGCCAGCAGCCAAGGAGGTAGCGGGGGGAAGAGCTCCTACAATGAGCAGTTCTTC

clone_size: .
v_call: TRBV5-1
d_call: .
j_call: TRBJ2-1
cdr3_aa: CASSLVPAGAVYTEQFF
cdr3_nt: TGCGCCAGCAGCTTGGTTCCGGCAGGGGCTGTTTACACTGAGCAGTTCTTC

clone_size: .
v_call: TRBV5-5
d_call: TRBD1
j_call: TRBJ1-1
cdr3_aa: CASSLDRTGRRNTEAFF
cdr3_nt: TGTGCCAGCAGCCTGGACCGGACAGGGAGACGGAACACTGAAGCTTTCTTT

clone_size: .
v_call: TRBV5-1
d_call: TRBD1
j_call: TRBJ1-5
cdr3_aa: CASSLEGAMGNQPQHF
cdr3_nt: TGCGCCAGCAGCTTGGAGGGGGCGATGGGCAATCAGCCCCAGCATTTT

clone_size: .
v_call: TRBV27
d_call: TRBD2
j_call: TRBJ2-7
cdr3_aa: CASSSHSIAGGPYEQYF
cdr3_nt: TGTGCCAGCAGTTCCCACTCCATAGCGGGGGGCCCCTACGAGCAGTACTTC

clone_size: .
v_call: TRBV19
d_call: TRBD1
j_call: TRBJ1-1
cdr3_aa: CASSIPPRTGLNTEAFF
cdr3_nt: TGTGCCAGTAGTATTCCCCCCCGGACAGGGCTGAACACTGAAGCTTTCTTT

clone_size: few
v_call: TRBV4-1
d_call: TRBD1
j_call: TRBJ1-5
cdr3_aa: CASSPTGQFVQPQHF
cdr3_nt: TGCGCCAGCAGCCCTACGGGACAGTTCGTACAGCCCCAGCATTTT

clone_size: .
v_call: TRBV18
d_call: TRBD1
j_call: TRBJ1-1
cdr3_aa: CASSPPTGTTEAFF
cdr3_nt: TGTGCCAGCTCACCACCGACAGGGACCACTGAAGCTTTCTTT

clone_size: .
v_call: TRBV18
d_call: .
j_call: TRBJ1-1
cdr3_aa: CASSPEGNTEAFF
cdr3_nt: TGTGCCAGCTCACCGGAGGGGAACACTGAAGCTTTCTTT

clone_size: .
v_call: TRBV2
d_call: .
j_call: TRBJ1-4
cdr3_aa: CATATGATNEKLFF
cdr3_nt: TGTGCCACCGCGACGGGTGCAACTAATGAAAAACTGTTTTTT

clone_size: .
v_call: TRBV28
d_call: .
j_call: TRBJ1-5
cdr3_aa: CASTGAGNQPQHF
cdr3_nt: TGTGCCAGCACAGGGGCAGGCAACCAGCCCCAGCATTTT

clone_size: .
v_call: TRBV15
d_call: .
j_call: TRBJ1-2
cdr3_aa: CATSRDSYGYTF
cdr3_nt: TGTGCCACCAGCAGAGACAGCTATGGCTACACCTTC

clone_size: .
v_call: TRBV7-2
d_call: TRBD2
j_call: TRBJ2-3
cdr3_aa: CASSLVSGTSGLTDTQYF
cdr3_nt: TGTGCCAGCAGCTTAGTCTCCGGGACTAGCGGCCTCACAGATACGCAGTATTTT

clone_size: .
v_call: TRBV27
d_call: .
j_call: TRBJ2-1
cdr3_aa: CASSLGDEQFF
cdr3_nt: TGTGCCAGCAGTTTGGGCGATGAGCAGTTCTTC

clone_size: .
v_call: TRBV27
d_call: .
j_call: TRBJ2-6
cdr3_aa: CASSAYRMSGANVLTF
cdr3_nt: TGTGCCAGCAGTGCTTACAGGATGTCTGGGGCCAACGTCCTGACTTTC

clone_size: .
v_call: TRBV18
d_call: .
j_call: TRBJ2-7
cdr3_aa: CASSPPSRVAGYEQYF
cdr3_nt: TGTGCCAGCTCACCCCCTTCCCGGGTTGCGGGCTACGAGCAGTACTTC

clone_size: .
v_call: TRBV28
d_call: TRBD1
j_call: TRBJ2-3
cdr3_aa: CASVTGQGSPDTQYF
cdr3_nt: TGTGCCAGCGTCACTGGACAGGGGAGCCCAGATACGCAGTATTTT

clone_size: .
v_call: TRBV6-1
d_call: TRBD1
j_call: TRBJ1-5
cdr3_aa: CASSEKGGGLSNQPQHF
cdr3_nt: TGTGCCAGCAGTGAAAAAGGAGGGGGCCTTAGCAATCAGCCCCAGCATTTT

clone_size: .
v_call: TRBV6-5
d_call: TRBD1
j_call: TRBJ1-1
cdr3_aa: CASSWDRGNTEAFF
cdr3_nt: TGTGCCAGCAGTTGGGACAGGGGGAACACTGAAGCTTTCTTT